This is a list of T cell receptor beta chains from one sample in a study of blood T cell repertoires in COVID-19. TCRdb's copy holds only in-frame clones and misses some; the assay was immunoSEQ multiplex PCR. This repertoire shows 100,000 or so clones, 85% found once; its top ten account for about 1.8%. The sequenced material came from peripheral blood. These receptors came from a woman between 65 and 79 years old with active or convalescent COVID-19. Both conserved end residues are part of each CDR3. Fields, in order: D gene, J gene, clone size, CDR3 length, V gene, CDR3 DNA, CDR3 protein. A D gene is named only where the DNA matches it firmly. Size is omitted from some rows. Given values are once, few, many or a class for expanded clones.

>.|TRBJ2-3|.|18|TRBV12-2
TGTGCAAGTCGCTCTCCGGGACTAGCGGAATATAGCACAGATACGCAGTATTTT
CASRSPGLAEYSTDTQYF
>TRBD2|TRBJ2-1|.|16|TRBV18
TGTGCCAGCTCACCTGGGACTAGCGGGAGTAACAATGAGCAGTTCTTC
CASSPGTSGSNNEQFF
>.|TRBJ2-7|once|14|TRBV4-1
TGCGCCAGCAGCCAAGTGCCAGGGTACGTCGAGCAGTACTTC
CASSQVPGYVEQYF
>TRBD1|TRBJ1-4|.|15|TRBV30
TGTGCCTGGAGTCCCCGGGACAGGGGGGTTGAAAAACTGTTTTTT
CAWSPRDRGVEKLFF
>TRBD2|TRBJ2-1|.|16|TRBV3-1/TRBV3-2
TGTGCCAGCAGCCGGGGGAGACTAGCGGATTACAATGAGCAGTTCTTC
CASSRGRLADYNEQFF
>.|TRBJ1-4|once|15|TRBV3-1/TRBV3-2
TGTGCCAGCAGCCAAAGACAGGTTGGGGCTGAAAAACTGTTTTTT
CASSQRQVGAEKLFF
>TRBD2|TRBJ2-1|.|15|TRBV6-5
TGTGCCAGCAGTCCCTTAGCGGGAGGGTACAATGAGCAGTTCTTC
CASSPLAGGYNEQFF
>.|TRBJ2-2|.|16|TRBV6-5
TGTGCCAGCAGTTACTCTTCCCTTGGCATAACCGGGGAGCTGTTTTTT
CASSYSSLGITGELFF
>.|TRBJ2-3|.|13|TRBV6-5
TGTGCCAGCTCCGCGGTTGGTCCAGATACGCAGTATTTT
CASSAVGPDTQYF
>TRBD1|TRBJ2-3|.|14|TRBV5-4
TGTGCCAGCAGCCAAGGACAGGGGCCAGATACGCAGTATTTT
CASSQGQGPDTQYF
>.|TRBJ2-7|.|16|TRBV13
TGTGCCAGCAGCTTATCAGGGGAAGTTAGGTCCTACGAGCAGTACTTC
CASSLSGEVRSYEQYF
>TRBD1|TRBJ2-1|.|13|TRBV24-1
TGTGCCACCAGTGCCCCAGGGGGTTGGGGGCAGTTCTTC
CATSAPGGWGQFF